A single sample gave rise to the 14 T cell receptor beta chains below, sequenced in a study of shared clonotypes between healthy human individuals. The data were produced by immunoSEQ multiplex PCR, yet TCRdb's version contains in-frame clones alone and is incomplete. The sample lists approximately 1.4 million clones, 95% to 99% occurring once. Sequencing used naive CD4+ T cells sorted from blood. Indicated subset: CD45RA+ positively selected. The receptors derive from a man aged 30 to 39 in good health.

The chain uses TRBV19 and TRBJ2-3, with D unclear. The CDR3 loop spans 13 amino acids. The germline V gene has CDR1 LNHDA and CDR2 SQIVND (reference sequence). Trimming removed 5 bases at V and 6 bases at J, with 12 bases between. The CDR3 spells CASSSVVIDTQYF. The CDR3 DNA follows: TGTGCCAGTAGTTCAGTAGTAATTGATACGCAGTATTTT. Combining the CDR3 with reference TRBV19 and TRBJ2-3 gives the whole variable domain DGGITQSPKYLFRKEGQNVTLSCEQNLNHDAMYWYRQDPGQGLRLIYYSQIVNDFQKGDIAEGYSVSREKKESFPLTVTSAQKNPTAFYLCASSSVVIDTQYFGPGTRLTVL.

This clone was recorded once. The V and J genes are TRBV5-4 and TRBJ2-3; TRBD2 agrees at 12 bases. V trimming: 0 bases; J trimming: 10 bases; junction bases outside the gene matches: 6. CDR1 and CDR2 (germline): SGHNT, YYREEE (reference sequence). The CDR3 has 15 residues. DNA for the CDR3: TGTGCCAGCAGCTTGGGACTAGCGGGAGATGGGGCGCAGTATTTT. Translating it yields CASSLGLAGDGAQYF.

CDR3: CASSYYGGRDEQYF. In DNA form, the CDR3 reads TGTGCCAGCAGTTACTATGGGGGGCGCGACGAGCAGTACTTC. The V gene is TRBV6-6, the J gene TRBJ2-7; D may match TRBD1 or TRBD2 (6 bases each). Trimming took off 1 base at V and 5 bases at J, with 12 bases between the two ends. Germline V gene data show CDR1 as MNHNY and CDR2 as SVGAGI (reference sequence). CDR3 length: 14 amino acids.

CDR3: CASSPSGSDTQYF. Written as DNA, the CDR3 is TGTGCCAGCAGCCCATCAGGGTCAGATACGCAGTATTTT. The V and J genes are TRBV7-2 and TRBJ2-3; tentative D call: TRBD1 (5 bases). V gave up 5 bases and J gave up 4 bases, with 10 bases separating them. Germline loops: CDR1 SGHTA, CDR2 FQGNSA. This CDR3 is built from 13 residues.

This chain links TRBV6-1 with TRBJ1-4, with D hard to call. This CDR3 is 13 amino acids long. CDR1 is MNHNS, CDR2 SASEGT, per germline. V gave up 6 bases and J gave up 4 bases, with 9 bases separating them. CDR3 sequence reads: CASRPPSNEKLFF. The CDR3 region has the DNA TGTGCCAGCAGGCCTCCTAGTAATGAAAAACTGTTTTTT.

The chain combines TRBV5-5 with TRBJ2-5, with 7 bases aligning to TRBD2. V lost 3 bases and J lost 3; bases outside the gene matches: 17. The CDR3 spans 18 residues. The V gene's germline CDR1 is SGHKS and CDR2 YYEKEE (reference sequence). CDR3 region: CASSYSGFPGTTEETQYF. CDR3 DNA sequence: TGTGCCAGCAGCTATTCAGGCTTTCCGGGGACTACCGAAGAGACCCAGTACTTC.

The genes are TRBV7-6 and TRBJ2-1; D is possibly TRBD1 (5 bases). The V end lost 3 bases, the J end lost 8 bases, and 11 bases lay between the germline ends. This CDR3 is 13 amino acids long. CDR1 and CDR2 (germline): SGHVS, FNYEAQ. The CDR3 region has the DNA TGTGCCAGCAGCTTTTTGGTGGGGCATGAGCAGTTCTTC. It translates to CASSFLVGHEQFF.

This chain links TRBV5-1 with TRBJ1-1, with 9 bases identical to TRBD1. The V segment lost 3 bases and the J segment 5 bases; nucleotides outside the gene matches: 8. This CDR3 has 15 residues. The V gene's germline CDR1 is SGHRS and CDR2 YFSETQ. CDR3 sequence: CASSSGQGGSTEAFF. CDR3 nucleotides: TGCGCCAGCAGCTCGGGACAGGGAGGGAGTACTGAAGCTTTCTTT.

The V call is TRBV18, the J call TRBJ1-1; D gene ambiguous. The V end was cut by 6 bases, the J end by 0 bases, with 17 bases between. This CDR3 region has 16 residues. Looked up from germline, CDR1 is KGHSH and CDR2 is LQKENI. This CDR3 is CASSQSGIAMNTEAFF. CDR3 DNA sequence: TGTGCCAGCTCCCAATCGGGCATCGCAATGAACACTGAAGCTTTCTTT.

The chain joins TRBV30 to TRBJ1-4, with D hard to call. Trimming removed 0 bases from V and 5 bases from J, with 10 bases in between. There are 14 residues in the CDR3. CDR1 and CDR2 (germline): GTSNPN, SVGIG (reference sequence). Here the CDR3 DNA reads TGTGCCTGGAGTGTATTCAGCGCCAATGAAAAACTGTTTTTT. It encodes CAWSVFSANEKLFF.

This rearrangement joins TRBV5-5 to TRBJ1-5; 9 bases align to TRBD1. This CDR3 region has 18 residues. The junction had 14 bases not matched to a gene; V was cut back by 1 base and J by 6 bases. Germline-derived CDR1 and CDR2 are SGHKS and YYEKEE (reference sequence). Here the CDR3 DNA reads TGTGCCAGCAGCTTGCTGTGGGGGACAGGGAGAAGAGGTCAGCCCCAGCATTTT. Translating gives CASSLLWGTGRRGQPQHF. The whole variable domain, filled in from reference TRBV5-5 and TRBJ1-5, reads DAGVTQSPTHLIKTRGQQVTLRCSPISGHKSVSWYQQVLGQGPQFIFQYYEKEERGRGNFPDRFSARQFPNYSSELNVNALLLGDSALYLCASSLLWGTGRRGQPQHFGDGTRLSIL.

V is TRBV27 and J is TRBJ2-6, with D unresolved. The germline V gene encodes CDR1 MNHEY and CDR2 SMNVEV (reference sequence). There are 17 residues in the CDR3. The V and J ends lost 9 bases and 4 bases respectively, with 22 bases between them. CDR3 in amino acids: CASSRRSRSSGANVLTF. The CDR3 DNA reads as TGTGCCAGTAGTAGACGGAGCCGTTCGAGCGGGGCCAACGTCCTGACTTTC.

The chain employs TRBV9 and TRBJ1-2; TRBD1 matches 9 bases. Looked up from germline, CDR1 is SGDLS and CDR2 is YYNGEE. V lost 7 bases and J lost 6; bases outside the gene matches: 4. This CDR3 contains 12 residues. CDR3 in DNA: TGTGCCAGCGGGGGGACAGGGAATGGCTACACCTTC. Translated, it gives CASGGTGNGYTF. Using reference TRBV9 and TRBJ1-2 for the parts outside the CDR3, the full variable domain is DSGVTQTPKHLITATGQRVTLRCSPRSGDLSVYWYQQSLDQGLQFLIQYYNGEERAKGNILERFSAQQFPDLHSELNLSSLELGDSALYFCASGGTGNGYTFGSGTRLTVV.

The V call is TRBV28, the J call TRBJ1-5; D perhaps matches TRBD1 (5 bases). The V gene lost 4 bases and the J gene lost 9 bases, with 16 bases spanning the gap. The CDR3 runs to 14 residues. Germline V CDR1 and CDR2: MDHEN, SYDVKM. CDR3 nucleotides: TGTGCCAGCAGTTCGGGGGAGGCCCCCGGGCCCCAGCATTTT. Its translation is CASSSGEAPGPQHF. Full variable domain (remainder filled in from reference TRBV28 and TRBJ1-5): DVKVTQSSRYLVKRTGEKVFLECVQDMDHENMFWYRQDPGLGLRLIYFSYDVKMKEKGDIPEGYSVSREKKERFSLILESASTNQTSMYLCASSSGEAPGPQHFGDGTRLSIL.